Listed below are T cell receptor beta chains from one sample, sequenced in a study. TCRdb reprocessed the 5' RACE reads with MiXCR, giving one entry per CDR3 protein. The sample includes roughly 52,000 distinct CDR3 sequences, roughly a sixth seen only once; the top ten take approximately 2.3%. Sequenced input: naive CD4+ T cells sorted from blood. These TCRs come from a female donor with breast cancer. CDR3s include the opening cysteine and the closing phenylalanine or tryptophan.

>TRBV5-1|14
CASSLAGAGNTIYF
>TRBV6-6|15
CASSSIQGRMAEAFF
>TRBV5-4|14
CVSSFGVGSTEAFF
>TRBV12-3/TRBV12-4|14
CSSSPNLGTDTQYF
>TRBV4-1|12
CASSQVGDGYTF
>TRBV20-1|14
CSARESSINYGYTF
>TRBV4-1|17
CASSQHSFYGPSETQYF
>TRBV7-9|11
CASSTLETQYF
>TRBV5-1|14
CASRYDREINEQFF
>TRBV3-1|13
CASSQGGQGQAFF
>TRBV6-2/TRBV6-3|16
CASSYSLASVNTEAFF
>TRBV30|16
CAWRAYGRWTYNEQFF
>TRBV28|15
CASSLPGAQSTEAFF
>TRBV29-1|13
CSVMQGANYGYTF
>TRBV5-1|16
CASSLAAGVPTDTQYF
>TRBV6-5|14
CASSPGTGGAGQFF
>TRBV12-3/TRBV12-4|15
CASSGTGLEWVGYTF
>TRBV11-2|16
CASSSPLGLPTDTQYF
>TRBV2|13
CASSFRGGTGYTF
>TRBV6-1|14
CASRSGQAGHEQFF
>TRBV7-2|18
CASSLVSSGFTGANVLTF
>TRBV6-4|14
CASKRTFQGTEAFF
>TRBV7-2|16
CASSLAAAGGWNEQFF
>TRBV9|16
CASSVGMPGSNTEAFF
>TRBV7-9|14
CASGLGSGGYEQYF
>TRBV3-1|16
CASSQEVGAYQETQYF
>TRBV6-1|14
CASSRGLGSHTQYF
>TRBV5-1|17
CASNHSPARLGYNEQFF
>TRBV24-1|15
CATSDPGTGRYEQYF
>TRBV11-3|13
CASKGTATDTQYF
>TRBV30|14
CASSGQAPGQPQHF
>TRBV20-1|15
CSASDLAGDTDTQYF
>TRBV28|13
CASGYGGLYKQIF
>TRBV29-1|14
CSVNPPGMQFEAFF
>TRBV5-1|14
CASSEGPSTDTQYF
>TRBV20-1|16
CSARGSGRAVTDTQYF
>TRBV20-1|15
CSASWDRGVLGPLHF
>TRBV5-1|14
CASSLSIMVYGYTF
>TRBV7-9|14
CASSSETTLTEAFF
>TRBV5-6|17
CASSHAPGLAGLDTQYF
>TRBV6-6|14
CACRGGDHTDTQYF
>TRBV20-1|14
CGARVREYTGELFF
>TRBV5-5|14
CASSFGPGSYEQYF
>TRBV29-1|14
CSVVADLRSYEQYF
>TRBV5-1|19
CASRPSVRRTSREANVLTF
>TRBV7-9|14
CASSLGQMDYGYTF
>TRBV20-1|14
CSAGLAGFYNEQFF
>TRBV20-1|15
CSAGGRSESSYEQYF
>TRBV6-1|13
CASSEQGELGYTF
>TRBV6-5|15
CASSYSILQTYEQYF
>TRBV12-3/TRBV12-4|14
CASSRGLAGGELFF
>TRBV25-1|16
CASSSSGTSGREGQFF
>TRBV6-1|15
CASSEGSRNTGELFF